This T cell receptor (beta chain) came from a study of Ad26.COV2.S vaccination and SARS-CoV-2 variants. Study results and limitations: For non-spike TCRs, breadth in vaccine recipients resembled that in placebo recipients.

Turning to this clone: What it binds is unknown.

Profiling relied on immunoSEQ multiplex PCR, and the TCRdb table lists in-frame clones only, not all of them. The sample consists of roughly 400,000 clones, about 91% of them appearing once. The V gene's germline CDR1 is LNHDA and CDR2 SQIVND (reference sequence). This CDR3 contains 14 residues. Trimming shortened V by 7 bases and J by 0 bases, and 12 bases separated the two germline ends. As for treatment: over 15 received Ad26.COV2.S at low or high dose, single or two shots; several received placebo; per-sample allocation not given. At day 63 after the first vaccine or placebo injection, samples were drawn.

The origin of this receptor is a person between 18 and 59 years old who received the Ad26.COV2.S COVID-19 vaccine or a placebo. The chain has TRBV19 and TRBJ1-2; D is unclear. Sequenced here: peripheral blood, sampled in a trial of Ad26.COV2.S vaccine versus placebo. The CDR3 nucleotides are TGTGCCAGTATAGGCCCAGGACCTAACTATGGCTACACCTTC. Its translation is CASIGPGPNYGYTF.